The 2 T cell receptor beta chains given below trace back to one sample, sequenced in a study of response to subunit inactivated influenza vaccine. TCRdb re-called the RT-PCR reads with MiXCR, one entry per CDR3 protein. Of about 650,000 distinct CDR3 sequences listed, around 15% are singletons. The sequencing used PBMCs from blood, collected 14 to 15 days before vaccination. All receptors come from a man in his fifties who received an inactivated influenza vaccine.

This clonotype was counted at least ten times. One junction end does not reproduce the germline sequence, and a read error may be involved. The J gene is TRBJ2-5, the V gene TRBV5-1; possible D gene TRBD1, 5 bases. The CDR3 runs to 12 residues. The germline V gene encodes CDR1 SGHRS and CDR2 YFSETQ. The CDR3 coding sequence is TGTGCCAGCAGCTTAGGGGCAGAGACCCAGTACTTC. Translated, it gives CASSLGAETQYF.

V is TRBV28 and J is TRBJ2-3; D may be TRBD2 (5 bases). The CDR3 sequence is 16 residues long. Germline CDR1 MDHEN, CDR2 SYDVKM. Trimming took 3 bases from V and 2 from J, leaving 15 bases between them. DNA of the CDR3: TGTGCCAGCAGTTTCGAGAAGGGCGGACTCACAGATACGCAGTATTTT. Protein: CASSFEKGGLTDTQYF.